The text below deals with one TCR beta chain. The data are from a study of blood T cell repertoires in COVID-19. In the study overall: T cells, B-cell-depleted T cells, or PBMCs provided the cDNA or gDNA that served as material.

V shed 0 bases and J 9 bases; nucleotides not matched to a gene: 6. This CDR3 contains 13 residues. The germline V gene has CDR1 SGDLS and CDR2 YYNGEE. Repertoires were generated with immunoSEQ multiplex PCR, while TCRdb's copy carries only in-frame clones and drops some. The table records approximately 150,000 clones, approximately 86% of them present only once. Sequencing was carried out using peripheral blood. The sequence was obtained from a man between 70 and 80 years old with acute or convalescent COVID-19. The V call is TRBV9, the J call TRBJ2-7; 7 bases align to TRBD1. Written as DNA, the CDR3 is TGTGCCAGCAGCGTAGCGGGACAGACGTGGCAGTACTTC. It codes for CASSVAGQTWQYF.